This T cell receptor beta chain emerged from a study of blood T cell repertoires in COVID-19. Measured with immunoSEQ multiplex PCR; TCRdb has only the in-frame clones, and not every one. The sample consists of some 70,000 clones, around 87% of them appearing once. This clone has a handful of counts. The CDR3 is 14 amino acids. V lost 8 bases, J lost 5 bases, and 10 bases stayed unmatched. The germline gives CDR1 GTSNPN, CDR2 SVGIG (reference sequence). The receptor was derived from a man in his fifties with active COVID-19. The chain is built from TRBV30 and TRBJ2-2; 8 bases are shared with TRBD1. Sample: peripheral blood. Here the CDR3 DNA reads TGTGCCCGCTCCTCAGGGGGCAGAACCGGGGAGCTGTTTTTT. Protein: CARSSGGRTGELFF.